The following is a T cell receptor (beta chain) sequence with its context. This sample is part of a study of blood T cell repertoires in COVID-19. Across the whole study: The analysed material was cDNA or gDNA that came from T cells, B-cell-depleted T cells, or PBMCs.

Assay used: immunoSEQ multiplex PCR; TCRdb lists only in-frame clones, some missing. The sample includes about 360,000 clones, around 84% of them seen just once. Trimming stripped 0 bases from V and 5 bases from J, with 11 bases between. Germline-derived CDR1 and CDR2 are SGHNT and YENEEA. There are 14 residues in the CDR3. The TCR was taken from a human donor in a cohort sampled during active COVID-19. The V call is TRBV11-3, the J call TRBJ2-7; tentatively, D is TRBD1 (5 bases). The sequencing input was peripheral blood. The CDR3, as DNA: TGTGCCAGCAGCTTAGATGGCCCAGGGCACGAGCAGTACTTC. Amino acids: CASSLDGPGHEQYF.